One sample yielded the 26 T cell receptor beta chains listed below, sequenced in a study of cytomegalovirus exposure and HLA in healthy donors. PCR primers comprised 60 Vbeta and 13 Jbeta primers. The repertoire was sequenced with immunoSEQ multiplex PCR; TCRdb's copy has only in-frame clones and lacks some. Here the sample spans roughly 70,000 clones, 70% to 75% being singletons. The sequencing input was PBMCs. These receptor sequences come from a human donor in good health.

The gene calls are TRBV9 and TRBJ1-5; TRBD1 aligns across 7 bases. The V gene's germline CDR1 is SGDLS and CDR2 YYNGEE. After removal of 3 bases from V and 7 bases from J, the junction contained 10 bases not matched to a gene. This CDR3 has 15 residues. The CDR3 spells CASSESTGKGQPQHF. The CDR3 bases are TGTGCCAGCAGCGAGTCGACAGGGAAGGGACAGCCCCAGCATTTT.

This chain links TRBV30 with TRBJ2-3, with 8 positions matching TRBD1. The CDR3 length is 17 residues. V lost 1 base to trimming and J lost 5 bases; unmatched junction nucleotides: 14. CDR1 is GTSNPN, CDR2 SVGIG, per germline (reference sequence). CDR3 sequence (DNA): TGTGCCTGGAGTGCCCGATGGACAGGGTTTGGGAAAGATACGCAGTATTTT. Translation gives CAWSARWTGFGKDTQYF.

The chain is built from TRBV9 and TRBJ2-7; 10 positions agree with TRBD2. V dropped 2 bases and J dropped 0; count of bases not matched to a gene: 2. Germline loops: CDR1 SGDLS, CDR2 YYNGEE. The CDR3 has 15 residues. CDR3 nucleotides: TGTGCCAGCAGCGTCGGACTAGCGGACTCCTACGAGCAGTACTTC. Its translation is CASSVGLADSYEQYF. Looking up the rest from reference TRBV9 and TRBJ2-7 gives the full variable domain: DSGVTQTPKHLITATGQRVTLRCSPRSGDLSVYWYQQSLDQGLQFLIQYYNGEERAKGNILERFSAQQFPDLHSELNLSSLELGDSALYFCASSVGLADSYEQYFGPGTRLTVT.

This chain links TRBV12-5 with TRBJ2-1; 7 positions agree with TRBD2. V gave up 2 bases and J gave up 6 bases; unmatched junction bases: 19. Germline loops: CDR1 LGHNT, CDR2 FRNRAP. The CDR3 loop spans 19 amino acids. DNA of the CDR3: TGTGCTAGTGGTTTGCCTCCTGAGGAGAGGGAGGGACGGACCAATGAGCAGTTCTTC. This sequence encodes CASGLPPEEREGRTNEQFF.

The chain joins TRBV27 to TRBJ2-7; 10 positions agree with TRBD2. Germline trimming cut 4 bases from V and 3 bases from J; bases unmatched to any gene: 9. The CDR3 consists of 16 residues. The V gene's germline CDR1 is MNHEY and CDR2 SMNVEV (reference sequence). The CDR3 protein is CASSSPGAGGSYEQYF. The CDR3 bases are TGTGCCAGCAGTTCACCAGGAGCGGGAGGGAGCTACGAGCAGTACTTC.

This chain uses TRBV6-5 with TRBJ1-1, with D unresolved. V lost 4 bases and J lost 1, with 7 bases in between. This CDR3 has 13 residues. CDR1 MNHEY and CDR2 SVGAGI come from the germline V gene. The CDR3 loop reads CASSLTQNTEAFF. CDR3 DNA: TGTGCCAGCAGTTTAACACAGAACACTGAAGCTTTCTTT.

The chain employs TRBV6-1 and TRBJ1-2, with a tentative D call TRBD1 (5 bases). This CDR3 is 14 amino acids long. Trimming stripped 3 bases from V and 0 bases from J, with 8 bases between. Germline CDR1 is MNHNS and CDR2 is SASEGT. DNA of the CDR3: TGTGCCAGCAGTGAGTTAGGGGCTAACTATGGCTACACCTTC. Translation: CASSELGANYGYTF.

To note about this clone: This CDR3 is also generated by other DNA sequences in the sample. The chain couples TRBV6-6 to TRBJ1-5; D gene unclear. Germline V gene data show CDR1 as MNHNY and CDR2 as SVGAGI (reference sequence). The CDR3 runs 12 residues. V lost 6 bases to trimming and J lost 7 bases, with 10 bases between them. This CDR3 is CASSNREQPQHF. Written as DNA, the CDR3 is TGTGCCAGCAGCAACAGAGAACAGCCCCAGCATTTT.

Here the CDR3 DNA reads TGTGCCATTCCTTCCGGGACAGGGGGTCTCTATGGCTACACCTTC. Translating gives CAIPSGTGGLYGYTF. The chain joins TRBV6-6 to TRBJ1-2, with 11 nucleotides matching TRBD1. The CDR3 consists of 15 residues. Germline loops: CDR1 MNHNY, CDR2 SVGAGI (reference sequence). V shed 10 bases, J shed 4 bases, and the junction held 11 bases outside the gene matches.

The chain's CDR3 is CASSLAVSEQYF. CDR3 coding DNA: TGTGCCAGCAGCTTAGCTGTATCCGAGCAGTACTTC. The chain combines TRBV7-9 with TRBJ2-7; D remains ambiguous. This CDR3 is built from 12 residues. CDR1 SEHNR and CDR2 FQNEAQ come from the germline V gene (reference sequence). V was shortened by 0 bases and J by 6 bases, with 6 bases between the two germline ends.

The chain couples TRBV29-1 to TRBJ1-2; D not resolved. V lost 2 bases to trimming and J lost 2 bases, with 3 bases between them. Looked up from germline, CDR1 is SQVTM and CDR2 is ANQGSEA. The CDR3 is made up of 11 amino acids. In DNA form, the CDR3 reads TGCAGCGTTGAACAGAACTATGGCTACACCTTC. Its protein product is CSVEQNYGYTF.

V gene TRBV7-9 combines with J gene TRBJ1-1; 8 nucleotides line up with TRBD1. CDR1 and CDR2 from the germline V gene are SEHNR and FQNEAQ (reference sequence). The CDR3 loop spans 14 amino acids. J gave up 2 bases and V 4 bases, and 3 bases lay outside the gene matches. The CDR3 DNA reads as TGTGCCAGCAGCTGGGGACAGGTCAACACTGAAGCTTTCTTT. Translation: CASSWGQVNTEAFF.

The rearrangement links TRBV15 to TRBJ2-6; 7 bases align to TRBD1. Germline V gene lookup returns CDR1 LNHNV and CDR2 YYDKDF (reference sequence). This CDR3 region has 16 residues. J lost 2 bases, V lost 0 bases, and 1 base had no gene match. The CDR3 loop reads CATSRDQGAGANVLTF. The DNA of the CDR3 is TGTGCCACCAGCAGAGACCAGGGGGCTGGGGCCAACGTCCTGACTTTC.

This chain joins TRBV5-1 and TRBJ2-7; 12 bases fit TRBD1. CDR3 length: 17 residues. The germline gives CDR1 SGHRS, CDR2 YFSETQ. The V and J ends lost 0 bases and 5 bases, in that order; junction bases with no gene match: 9. The CDR3 protein is CASSLGLLGQGANEQYF. The CDR3 coding sequence is TGCGCCAGCAGCTTGGGTCTTTTGGGACAGGGGGCAAACGAGCAGTACTTC.

The rearrangement uses TRBV29-1 and TRBJ2-2; weak D call: TRBD2 (6 bases). The ends were cut back, 3 bases at V and 6 bases at J, with 17 bases in the middle. From germline, CDR1 is SQVTM and CDR2 ANQGSEA. The CDR3 has 15 amino acids. The CDR3, as DNA: TGCAGCGTTGAGTGGAGCGGGTCGTCCCCCGGGGAGCTGTTTTTT. This translates into CSVEWSGSSPGELFF.

This clone turned up a few times. The rearrangement uses TRBV14 and TRBJ2-2; TRBD2 agrees at 13 bases. With 4 bases clipped from V and 5 bases from J, the junction kept 7 bases outside the gene matches. CDR1 is SGHDN and CDR2 is FVKESK in the germline V gene. The CDR3 has 17 residues. CDR3 nucleotide sequence: TGTGCCAGCAGCCGCAAATTGGGACTAGCGGGAACCGGGGAGCTGTTTTTT. It codes for CASSRKLGLAGTGELFF.

The chain couples TRBV2 to TRBJ1-2, with D hard to call. The germline V and J ends were trimmed by 3 bases and 0 bases, with 8 bases remaining between them. The germline V gene has CDR1 SNHLY and CDR2 FYNNEI. This CDR3 region has 14 residues. CDR3 nucleotide sequence: TGTGCCAGCAGTGAGTTAGCCCCTAACTATGGCTACACCTTC. It codes for CASSELAPNYGYTF.

CDR3 in amino acids: CASSLNRGREKLFF. CDR3 bases: TGCGCCAGCAGCTTAAACAGGGGGCGAGAAAAACTGTTTTTT. The genes are TRBV5-1 and TRBJ1-4; TRBD1 aligns across 9 bases. V shed 2 bases and J 8 bases; nucleotides not matched to a gene: 4. Germline CDR1 and CDR2: SGHRS and YFSETQ. This CDR3 is built from 14 residues.

The chain joins TRBV21-1 to TRBJ2-1; no check of the table's D call, TRBD1, against the DNA was made. TRBV21-1 is a pseudogene locus. This CDR3 spans 13 amino acids. The chain's CDR3 is CASSKERRQKQFF. The CDR3 DNA is TGTGCCAGCAGCAAAGAGAGGAGACAGAAACAGTTCTTC.

In DNA form, the CDR3 reads TGCGCCAGCAGCCAAGAGGGACAGGTACGTGGCTACACCTTC. It specifies CASSQEGQVRGYTF. J is TRBJ1-2 and V is TRBV4-1; 8 nucleotides match TRBD1. Germline V gene sequence: CDR1 MGHRA, CDR2 YSYEKL. The CDR3 is 14 residues long. V was pared by 0 bases and J by 7 bases, with 4 bases of the junction left unmatched.

V is TRBV13 and J is TRBJ2-5, with D perhaps TRBD2 (5 bases). Trimming shortened V by 2 bases and J by 4 bases, and 20 bases separated the two germline ends. Germline loops: CDR1 PRHDT, CDR2 FYEKMQ (reference sequence). This CDR3 is 17 amino acids long. In DNA, the CDR3 is TGTGCCAGCAGCTTAAATCGTGGGCCCGGGGTGGGAGAGACCCAGTACTTC. Amino acid sequence: CASSLNRGPGVGETQYF. The full variable domain, with the rest looked up from reference TRBV13 and TRBJ2-5, is AAGVIQSPRHLIKEKRETATLKCYPIPRHDTVYWYQQGPGQDPQFLISFYEKMQSDKGSIPDRFSAQQFSDYHSELNMSSLELGDSALYFCASSLNRGPGVGETQYFGPGTRLLVL.

The chain is built from TRBV4-2 and TRBJ2-7; 11 bases match TRBD2. The V gene end was trimmed by 4 bases and the J gene end by 4 bases; junction bases not matched to a gene: 3. This CDR3 is 14 amino acids long. Germline V gene sequence: CDR1 LGHNA, CDR2 YNFKEQ. The CDR3 protein is CASSPGTSGYEQYF. For the CDR3, the DNA is TGTGCCAGCAGCCCCGGGACTAGCGGTTACGAGCAGTACTTC.

V gene TRBV6-5 combines with J gene TRBJ1-3; weak D call: TRBD1 (5 bases). Germline CDR1 reads MNHEY; CDR2 reads SVGAGI. This CDR3 is built from 15 residues. Trimming stripped 2 bases from V and 0 bases from J, with 8 bases between. CDR3 nucleotide sequence: TGTGCCAGCAGTTACCGGACATCCTCTGGAAACACCATATATTTT. It yields the protein CASSYRTSSGNTIYF.

A few counts support this clone. The chain has TRBV6-5 and TRBJ2-3; 10 nucleotides align to TRBD1. Germline CDR1 reads MNHEY; CDR2 reads SVGAGI. J was trimmed by 6 bases and V by 4 bases; bases with no gene match: 10. The CDR3 has 16 amino acids. CDR3 residues: CASSSPDRGPVDTQYF. The CDR3 coding sequence is TGTGCCAGCAGTTCTCCCGACAGGGGGCCCGTGGATACGCAGTATTTT.

The chain combines TRBV19 with TRBJ2-5; TRBD1 aligns across 8 bases. CDR1 is LNHDA and CDR2 is SQIVND in the germline V gene (reference sequence). CDR3 length equals 14 residues. V gave up 4 bases and J gave up 4 bases; unmatched junction bases: 5. The CDR3 sequence: CASSNDRGGETQYF. The CDR3 bases are TGTGCCAGTAGTAACGACAGGGGCGGAGAGACCCAGTACTTC.

This sequence joins TRBV6-5 and TRBJ2-2, with a weak D call TRBD1 (6 bases). The germline V and J ends were trimmed by 0 bases and 1 base, with 9 bases remaining between them. CDR1 is MNHEY, CDR2 SVGAGI, per germline. There are 16 residues in the CDR3. CDR3 sequence reads: CASSYSKGQNTGELFF. The CDR3 DNA sequence: TGTGCCAGCAGTTACTCAAAGGGACAGAACACCGGGGAGCTGTTTTTT.